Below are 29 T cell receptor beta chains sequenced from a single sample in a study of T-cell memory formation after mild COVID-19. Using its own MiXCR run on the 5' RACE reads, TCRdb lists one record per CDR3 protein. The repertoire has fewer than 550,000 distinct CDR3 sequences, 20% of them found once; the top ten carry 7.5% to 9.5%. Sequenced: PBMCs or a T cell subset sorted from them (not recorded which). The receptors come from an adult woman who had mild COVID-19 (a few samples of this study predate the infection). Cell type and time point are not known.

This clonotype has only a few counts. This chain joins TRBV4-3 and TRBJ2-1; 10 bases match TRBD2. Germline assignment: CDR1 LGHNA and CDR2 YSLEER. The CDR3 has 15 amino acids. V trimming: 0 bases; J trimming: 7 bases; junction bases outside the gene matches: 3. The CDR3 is CASSQEASGRNEQFF. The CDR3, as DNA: TGCGCCAGCAGCCAAGAGGCTAGCGGGAGAAATGAGCAGTTCTTC.

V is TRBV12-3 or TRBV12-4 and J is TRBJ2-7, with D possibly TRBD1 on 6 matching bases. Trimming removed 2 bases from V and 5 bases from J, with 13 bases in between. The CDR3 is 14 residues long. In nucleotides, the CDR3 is TGTGCCAGCAGTTTACGGCAGGGGAACCACGAGCAGTACTTC. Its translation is CASSLRQGNHEQYF.

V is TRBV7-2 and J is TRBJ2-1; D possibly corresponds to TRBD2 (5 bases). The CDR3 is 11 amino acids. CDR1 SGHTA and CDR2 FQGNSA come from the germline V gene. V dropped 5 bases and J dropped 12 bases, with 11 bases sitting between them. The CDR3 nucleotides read TGTGCCAGCAGCATTAGCGTCCGGCAGTTCTTC. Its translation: CASSISVRQFF.

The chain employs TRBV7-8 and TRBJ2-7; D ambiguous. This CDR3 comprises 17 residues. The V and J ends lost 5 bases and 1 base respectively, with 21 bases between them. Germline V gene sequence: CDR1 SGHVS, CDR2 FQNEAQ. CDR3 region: CASSTGSPAITSYEQYF. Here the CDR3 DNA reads TGTGCCAGCAGCACCGGGTCCCCTGCTATAACATCCTACGAGCAGTACTTC.

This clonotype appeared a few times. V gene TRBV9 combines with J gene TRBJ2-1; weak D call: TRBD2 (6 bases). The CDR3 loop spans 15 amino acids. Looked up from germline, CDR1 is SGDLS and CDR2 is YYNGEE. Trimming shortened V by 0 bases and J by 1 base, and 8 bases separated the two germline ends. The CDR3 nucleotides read TGTGCCAGCAGCGTAGAACGGGGGTCCTACAATGAGCAGTTCTTC. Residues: CASSVERGSYNEQFF. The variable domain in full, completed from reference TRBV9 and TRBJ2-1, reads DSGVTQTPKHLITATGQRVTLRCSPRSGDLSVYWYQQSLDQGLQFLIQYYNGEERAKGNILERFSAQQFPDLHSELNLSSLELGDSALYFCASSVERGSYNEQFFGPGTRLTVL.

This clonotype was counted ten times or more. DNA for the CDR3: TGTGCCAGCAGTTTATCCCGAGGACGGCGCGGGGTCTTCCACGAGCAGTACTTC. It yields the protein CASSLSRGRRGVFHEQYF. The chain couples TRBV27 to TRBJ2-7, with TRBD2 as a possible D gene (6 bases). The germline V gene has CDR1 MNHEY and CDR2 SMNVEV (reference sequence). The V gene lost 0 bases and the J gene lost 5 bases, with 23 bases spanning the gap. The CDR3 consists of 18 residues.

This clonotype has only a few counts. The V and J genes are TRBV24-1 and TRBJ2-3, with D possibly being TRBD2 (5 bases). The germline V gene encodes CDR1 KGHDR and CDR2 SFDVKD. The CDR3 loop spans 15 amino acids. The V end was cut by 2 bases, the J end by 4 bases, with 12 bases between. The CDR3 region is CATSDSRRGADTQYF. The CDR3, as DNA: TGTGCCACCAGTGATTCCCGACGGGGTGCAGATACGCAGTATTTT.

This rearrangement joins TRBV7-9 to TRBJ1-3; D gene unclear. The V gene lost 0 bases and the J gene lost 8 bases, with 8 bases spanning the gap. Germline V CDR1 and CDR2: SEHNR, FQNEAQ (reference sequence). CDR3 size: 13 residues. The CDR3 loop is CASSLASADTIYF. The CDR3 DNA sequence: TGTGCCAGCAGCTTAGCATCTGCGGACACCATATATTTT.

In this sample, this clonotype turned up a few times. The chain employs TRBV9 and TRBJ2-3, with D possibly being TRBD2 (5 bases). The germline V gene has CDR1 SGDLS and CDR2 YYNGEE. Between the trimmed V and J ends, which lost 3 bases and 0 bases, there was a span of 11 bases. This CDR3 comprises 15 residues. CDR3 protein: CASSERPSSTDTQYF. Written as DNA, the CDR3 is TGTGCCAGCAGCGAGCGGCCCTCCAGCACAGATACGCAGTATTTT.

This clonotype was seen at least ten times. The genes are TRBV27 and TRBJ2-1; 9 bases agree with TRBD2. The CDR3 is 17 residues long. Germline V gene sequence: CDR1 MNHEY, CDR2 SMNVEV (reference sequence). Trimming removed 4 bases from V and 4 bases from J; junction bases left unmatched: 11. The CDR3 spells CASSSGVAGVTYNEQFF. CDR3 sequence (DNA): TGTGCCAGCAGTTCCGGAGTAGCGGGGGTTACTTACAATGAGCAGTTCTTC.

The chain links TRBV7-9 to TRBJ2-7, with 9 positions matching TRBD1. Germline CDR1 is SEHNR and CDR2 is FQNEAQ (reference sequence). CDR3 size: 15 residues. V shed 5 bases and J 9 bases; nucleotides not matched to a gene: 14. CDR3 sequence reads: CASSADRGSFGGQYF. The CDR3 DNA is TGTGCCAGCAGCGCCGACAGGGGGTCGTTCGGCGGGCAGTACTTC.

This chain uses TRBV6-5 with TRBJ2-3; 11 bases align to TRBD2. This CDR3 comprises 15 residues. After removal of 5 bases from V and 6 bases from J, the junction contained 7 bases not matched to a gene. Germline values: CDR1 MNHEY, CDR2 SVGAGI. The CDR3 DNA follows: TGTGCCAGCAGTCCACTAGCGGGAGTGGGGGATACGCAGTATTTT. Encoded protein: CASSPLAGVGDTQYF.

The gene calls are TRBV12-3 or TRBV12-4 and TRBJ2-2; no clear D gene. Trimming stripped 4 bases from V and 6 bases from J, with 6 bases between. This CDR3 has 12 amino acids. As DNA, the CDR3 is TGTGCCAGCAGTTATCTACCCGGGGAGCTGTTTTTT. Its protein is CASSYLPGELFF.

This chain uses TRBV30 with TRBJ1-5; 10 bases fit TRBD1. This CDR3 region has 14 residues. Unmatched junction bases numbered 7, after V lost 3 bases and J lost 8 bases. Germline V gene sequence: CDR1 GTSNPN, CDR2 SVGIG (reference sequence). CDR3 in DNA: TGTGCCTGGAGCTGGGACAGGGGAACGGAGCCCCAGCATTTT. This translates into CAWSWDRGTEPQHF.

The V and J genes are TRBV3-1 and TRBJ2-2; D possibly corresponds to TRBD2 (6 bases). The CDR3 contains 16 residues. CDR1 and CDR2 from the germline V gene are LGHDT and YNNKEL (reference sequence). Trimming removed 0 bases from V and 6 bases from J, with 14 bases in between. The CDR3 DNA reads TGTGCCAGCAGCCAAGATGGCCGGGACTCACCCGGGGAGCTGTTTTTT. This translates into CASSQDGRDSPGELFF.

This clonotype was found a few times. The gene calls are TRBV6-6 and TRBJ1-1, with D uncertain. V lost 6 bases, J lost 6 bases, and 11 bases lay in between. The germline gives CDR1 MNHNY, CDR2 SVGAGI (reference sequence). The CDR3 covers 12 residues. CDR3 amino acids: CASSPTRAEAFF. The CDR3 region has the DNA TGTGCCAGCAGCCCGACTAGGGCTGAAGCTTTCTTT.

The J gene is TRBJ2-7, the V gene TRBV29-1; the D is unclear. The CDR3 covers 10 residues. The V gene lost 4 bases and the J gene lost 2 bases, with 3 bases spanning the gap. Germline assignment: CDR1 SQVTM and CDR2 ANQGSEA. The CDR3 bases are TGCAGCGTTGTCACCTACGAGCAGTACTTC. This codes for CSVVTYEQYF.

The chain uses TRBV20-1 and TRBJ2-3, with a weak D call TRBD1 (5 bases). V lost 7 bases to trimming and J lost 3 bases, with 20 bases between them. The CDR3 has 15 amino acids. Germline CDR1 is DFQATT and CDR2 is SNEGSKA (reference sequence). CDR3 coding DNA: TGCAGTGTATTTGGGATGCAGGGAACTACAGATACGCAGTATTTT. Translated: CSVFGMQGTTDTQYF.

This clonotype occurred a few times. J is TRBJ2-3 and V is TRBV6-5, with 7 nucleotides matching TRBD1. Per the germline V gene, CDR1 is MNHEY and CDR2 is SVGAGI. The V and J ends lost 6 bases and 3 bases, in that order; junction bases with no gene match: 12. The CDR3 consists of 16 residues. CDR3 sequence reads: CASRRSTGYGTDTQYF. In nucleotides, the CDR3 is TGTGCCAGCAGGCGATCGACAGGGTATGGGACAGATACGCAGTATTTT.

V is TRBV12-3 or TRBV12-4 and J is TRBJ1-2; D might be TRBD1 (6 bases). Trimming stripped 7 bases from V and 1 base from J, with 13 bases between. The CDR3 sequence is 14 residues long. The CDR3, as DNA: TGTGCCAGCACACCCAGGGGTAGTAACTATGGCTACACCTTC. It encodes CASTPRGSNYGYTF.

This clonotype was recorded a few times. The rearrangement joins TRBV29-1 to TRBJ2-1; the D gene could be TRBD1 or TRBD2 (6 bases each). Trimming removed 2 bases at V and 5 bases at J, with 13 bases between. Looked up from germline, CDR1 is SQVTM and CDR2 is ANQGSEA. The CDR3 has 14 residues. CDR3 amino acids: CSVELGGTNNEQFF. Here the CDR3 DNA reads TGCAGCGTTGAACTGGGGGGCACTAACAATGAGCAGTTCTTC.

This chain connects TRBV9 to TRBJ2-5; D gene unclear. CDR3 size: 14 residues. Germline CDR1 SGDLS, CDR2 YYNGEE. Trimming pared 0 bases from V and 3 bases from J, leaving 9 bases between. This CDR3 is CASSVDPGEETQYF. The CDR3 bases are TGTGCCAGCAGCGTAGACCCAGGAGAAGAGACCCAGTACTTC.

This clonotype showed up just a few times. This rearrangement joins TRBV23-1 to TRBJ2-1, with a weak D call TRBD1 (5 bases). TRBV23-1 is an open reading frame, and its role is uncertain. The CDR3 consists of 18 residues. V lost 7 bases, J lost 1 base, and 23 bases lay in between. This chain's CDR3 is CASTTSGRESDSYNEQFF. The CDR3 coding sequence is TGCGCCAGCACGACTTCAGGCAGGGAATCGGATTCCTACAATGAGCAGTTCTTC.

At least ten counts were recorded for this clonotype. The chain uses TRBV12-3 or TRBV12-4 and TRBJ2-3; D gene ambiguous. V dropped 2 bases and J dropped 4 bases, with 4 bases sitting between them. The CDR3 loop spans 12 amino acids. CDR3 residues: CASSLTPDTQYF. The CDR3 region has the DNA TGTGCCAGCAGTTTAACGCCAGATACGCAGTATTTT.

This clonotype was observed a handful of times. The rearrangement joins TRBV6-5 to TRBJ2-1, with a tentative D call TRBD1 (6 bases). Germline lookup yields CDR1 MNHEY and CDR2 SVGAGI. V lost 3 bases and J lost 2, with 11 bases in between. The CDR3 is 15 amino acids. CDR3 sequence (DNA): TGTGCCAGCAGTTATTATGGGGGCACCTACAATGAGCAGTTCTTC. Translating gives CASSYYGGTYNEQFF.

CDR3 in amino acids: CASSLTDLGQPSNEKLFF. DNA of the CDR3: TGTGCCAGCAGCTTAACCGACCTAGGGCAGCCCTCTAATGAAAAACTGTTTTTT. The chain carries TRBV7-2 and TRBJ1-4; D is ambiguous. V gave up 2 bases and J gave up 3 bases, with 19 bases separating them. Looked up from germline, CDR1 is SGHTA and CDR2 is FQGNSA. The CDR3 is made up of 18 amino acids.

The CDR3 loop is CASSLWNGGTPYEQYF. The DNA for the CDR3 is TGTGCCAGCAGCCTCTGGAACGGGGGGACTCCCTACGAGCAGTACTTC. The chain is built from TRBV14 and TRBJ2-7; 7 bases are shared with TRBD2. There are 16 residues in the CDR3. The germline CDR1 and CDR2 sequences are SGHDN and FVKESK. Unmatched junction bases numbered 11, after V lost 4 bases and J lost 2 bases.

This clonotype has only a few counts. The CDR3 is CASSQQTGPQETQYF. DNA of the CDR3: TGCGCCAGCAGCCAACAGACAGGACCTCAAGAGACCCAGTACTTC. This rearrangement joins TRBV4-3 to TRBJ2-5; maybe TRBD1 (6 bases). V was pared by 2 bases and J by 2 bases, with 12 bases between. The CDR3 length is 15 residues. Germline loops: CDR1 LGHNA, CDR2 YSLEER.

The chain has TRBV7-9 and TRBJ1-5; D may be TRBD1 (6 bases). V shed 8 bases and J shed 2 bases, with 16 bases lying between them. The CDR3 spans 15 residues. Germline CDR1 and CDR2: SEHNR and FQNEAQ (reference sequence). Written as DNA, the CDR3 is TGTGCCAGCGGCTCTGGGGGCCAAGGCAATCAGCCCCAGCATTTT. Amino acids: CASGSGGQGNQPQHF.